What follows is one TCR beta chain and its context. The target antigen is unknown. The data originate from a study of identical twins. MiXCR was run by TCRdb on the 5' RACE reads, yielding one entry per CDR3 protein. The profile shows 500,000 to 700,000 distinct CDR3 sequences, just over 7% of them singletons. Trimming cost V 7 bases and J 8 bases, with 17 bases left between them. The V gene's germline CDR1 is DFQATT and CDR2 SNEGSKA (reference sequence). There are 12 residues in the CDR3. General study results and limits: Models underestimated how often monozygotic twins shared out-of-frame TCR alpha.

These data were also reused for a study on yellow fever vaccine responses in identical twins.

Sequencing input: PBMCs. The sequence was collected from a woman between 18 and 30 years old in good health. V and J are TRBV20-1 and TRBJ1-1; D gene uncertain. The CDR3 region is CSVTPPGDEAFF. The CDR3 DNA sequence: TGCAGTGTCACCCCCCCCGGCGACGAAGCTTTCTTT.